These T cell receptor beta chains were read from a single sample in a study of OX40 agonist ivuxolimab in advanced cancers. The method was immunoSEQ multiplex PCR; TCRdb's version includes in-frame clones alone and lacks a portion of them. The sample contains about 73,000 clones, 80% to 95% of which appear only once. This specimen consisted of CD4+ or CD8+ T cells sorted from blood, obtained in a trial of the OX40 agonist ivuxolimab. The receptors shown here come from an adult with an advanced solid tumor such as melanoma, head and neck, liver or kidney cancer. Each CDR3 is given with its conserved first and last residue. D genes are given only for firm matches. The listing skips clone size in some rows; elsewhere it reads once, few, many or a size class.

V	D	size	J	DNA	CDR3
TRBV5-8	TRBD1	once	TRBJ2-1	TGTGCCAGCAGCATGCTAACAGGGGGCAGTTTAGATGAGCAGTTCTTC	CASSMLTGGSLDEQFF
TRBV5-1	TRBD2	-	TRBJ2-2	TGCGCCAGCAGCTCCTCCGGACTAGCGGCGAACACCGGGGAGCTGTTTTTT	CASSSSGLAANTGELFF
TRBV2	-	-	TRBJ2-5	TGTGCCAGCAGTTGGGTGGGGCCGGAAGTTAAGGAGACCCAGTACTTC	CASSWVGPEVKETQYF
TRBV30	TRBD2	-	TRBJ2-1	TGTGCCTGGATGGGACTAGCGGGGGCAGACGGGCAGTTCTTC	CAWMGLAGADGQFF
TRBV2	-	-	TRBJ1-5	TGTGCCAGCAGTGAAGCGGGGGCGGAGCCCCAGCATTTT	CASSEAGAEPQHF
TRBV7-3	-	-	TRBJ1-1	TGTGCCAGCAGCCTGCCCGGGACAACTACTGAAGCTTTCTTT	CASSLPGTTTEAFF
TRBV19	TRBD1	-	TRBJ2-1	TGTGCCAGTAGTATAGGGACAGGGGCTTACAATGAGCAGTTCTTC	CASSIGTGAYNEQFF
TRBV6-1	TRBD1	-	TRBJ1-1	TGTGCCAGCAGTGAGCCCGGACAGGGAGGAACTGAAGCTTTCTTT	CASSEPGQGGTEAFF
TRBV2	-	-	TRBJ2-3	TGTGCCAGACAAGCCATCCAACAGGGTCCTAGCACAGATACGCAGTATTTT	CARQAIQQGPSTDTQYF
TRBV5-6	TRBD1	-	TRBJ1-2	TGTGCCAGCAGCTCGGGACAGGGGACCAACTATGGCTACACCTTC	CASSSGQGTNYGYTF
TRBV7-9	-	-	TRBJ2-7	TGTGCCAGCAGCTTGCAGGGGGGGCCCTCCTACGAGCAGTACTTC	CASSLQGGPSYEQYF
TRBV7-6	-	-	TRBJ2-2	TGTGCCAGCAGCTTAGGGGCCCAGGCGGGCGGGGAGCTGTTTTTT	CASSLGAQAGGELFF
TRBV19	-	-	TRBJ2-1	TGTGCCAGTAGTATAGCGGAAAGCTCCTACAATGAGCAGTTCTTC	CASSIAESSYNEQFF
TRBV2	-	-	TRBJ1-1	TGTGCCAGCAGAGGATACGGGGAACGAGCTTTCTTT	CASRGYGERAFF
TRBV5-4	-	-	TRBJ2-3	TGTGCCAGCAGGACAGGCACAGATACGCAGTATTTT	CASRTGTDTQYF
TRBV28	TRBD1	-	TRBJ2-7	TGTGCCAGCAGTTTTATAGCCGGGACAGGATACCCCTACGAGCAGTACTTC	CASSFIAGTGYPYEQYF
TRBV7-3	-	-	TRBJ2-5	TGTGCCAGCAGCGGGGGGCAAGAGACCCAGTACTTC	CASSGGQETQYF
TRBV19	-	-	TRBJ1-1	TGTGCCAGTAGTATAGATCATCCTCCGGTAAACACTGAAGCTTTCTTT	CASSIDHPPVNTEAFF
TRBV9	-	-	TRBJ1-2	TGTGCCAGCAGCCCCGGGGGTGGGATTTCTTATGGCTACACCTTC	CASSPGGGISYGYTF
TRBV5-5	-	-	TRBJ2-1	TGTGCCAGCAGCTTGTGGAGGATTAACAATGAGCAGTTCTTC	CASSLWRINNEQFF
TRBV5-6	-	-	TRBJ2-2	TGTGCCAGCAGCTTGGCCAATCGGAACACCGGGGAGCTGTTTTTT	CASSLANRNTGELFF
TRBV11-2	-	-	TRBJ1-5	TGTGCCAGCAGCTTAGGGCCCAATCAGCCCCAGCATTTT	CASSLGPNQPQHF
TRBV4-1	-	once	TRBJ2-2	TGCGCCAGCAGCCCACTAGATTTCACCGGGGAGCTGTTTTTT	CASSPLDFTGELFF
TRBV4-2	-	-	TRBJ1-2	TGTGCCAGCAGCCAAGATTTCGACAGGCTTAACTATGGCTACACCTTC	CASSQDFDRLNYGYTF
TRBV15	-	-	TRBJ2-5	TGTGCCACCTGGGGGGGCCGGGAGACCCAGTACTTC	CATWGGRETQYF
TRBV7-9	TRBD1	-	TRBJ2-7	TGTGCCAGCAGCTGGCCCCGGGACAGGTCAGGCTACGAGCAGTACTTC	CASSWPRDRSGYEQYF
TRBV5-6	-	-	TRBJ2-7	TGTGCCAGCAGCTTGGGATCCGGCCTCGAGCAGTACTTC	CASSLGSGLEQYF
TRBV6-5	-	once	TRBJ2-6	TGTGCCAGCTCTTTTCGCTCTGGGGCCAACGTCCTGACTTTC	CASSFRSGANVLTF
TRBV10-3	-	-	TRBJ1-2	TGTGCCATCAGTGAGAGGGGCATATTAAACTATGGCTACACCTTC	CAISERGILNYGYTF
TRBV20-1	-	-	TRBJ1-2	TGCAGTGCTGAAGAGAATGGCTACACCTTC	CSAEENGYTF
TRBV11-2	TRBD1	once	TRBJ2-7	TGTGCCAGCAGCCCCGGGACAGTTTACGAGCAGTACTTC	CASSPGTVYEQYF
TRBV2	TRBD1	-	TRBJ1-1	TGTGCCAGCAGTGAAGAGGCAGGGGGGCCTGGTGCTGAAGCTTTCTTT	CASSEEAGGPGAEAFF
TRBV6-5	-	-	TRBJ1-1	TGTGCCAGCAGGACAGTGAACACTGAAGCTTTCTTT	CASRTVNTEAFF
TRBV9	TRBD2	-	TRBJ2-7	TGTGCCAGCAGCCCCGCGGGGGGCTTGAACGAGCAGTACTTC	CASSPAGGLNEQYF
TRBV9	-	-	TRBJ2-3	TGTGCCAGCAACTCGTGGGGATTGGGCACAGATACGCAGTATTTT	CASNSWGLGTDTQYF
TRBV11-2	-	-	TRBJ2-3	TGTGCCAGCAACGGGGGGCTGAGCACAGATACGCAGTATTTT	CASNGGLSTDTQYF
TRBV6-5	-	-	TRBJ2-3	TGTGCCAGCAGTTACTCGGCTAGCGCCCCCCCAGATACGCAGTATTTT	CASSYSASAPPDTQYF
TRBV25-1	-	-	TRBJ2-3	TGTGCCAGCAGTGGGACAGTGAGCACAGATACGCAGTATTTT	CASSGTVSTDTQYF
TRBV30	TRBD1	-	TRBJ2-2	TGTGCCTGGTCGACAGGGAACGGGGAGCTGTTTTTT	CAWSTGNGELFF
TRBV27	TRBD1	-	TRBJ1-2	TGTGCCAGCAGCCGAACGGGACAGGGAAGAGGCTACACCTTC	CASSRTGQGRGYTF
TRBV27	-	-	TRBJ2-7	TGTGCCAGCGGATACGAGCAGTACTTC	CASGYEQYF
TRBV19	-	few	TRBJ2-7	TGTGCCAGTAGTATGAACAGGGCCCACGAGCAGTACTTC	CASSMNRAHEQYF
TRBV18	-	-	TRBJ2-7	TGTGCCAGCTCACCACCACATCAGGGAGTTGGTGAAGGGTACTTC	CASSPPHQGVGEGYF
TRBV10-3	TRBD2	-	TRBJ2-5	TGTGCCATCAGTGGTATGGTAGCGGGGGGTCAAGAGACCCAGTACTTC	CAISGMVAGGQETQYF
TRBV5-5	-	-	TRBJ1-4	TGTGCCAGCAGCTCTGACAGAAGACCTAATGAAAAACTGTTTTTT	CASSSDRRPNEKLFF
TRBV29-1	TRBD1	-	TRBJ1-1	TGCAGCGCTAGTTCCGGGACAGGGGAAGAAGCTTTCTTT	CSASSGTGEEAFF
TRBV7-8	TRBD2	-	TRBJ2-3	TGTGCCAGCAGCGGAGTGGGCGGGGGGGCAGATACGCAGTATTTT	CASSGVGGGADTQYF
TRBV27	TRBD2	-	TRBJ2-7	TGTGCCAGCAGTTTATCGGTCAGCTCGGGGGGCGAGCAGTACTTC	CASSLSVSSGGEQYF
TRBV7-2	-	-	TRBJ2-7	TGTGCCAGCAGCGCAACCCTCACCCTTTGGTACGAGCAGTACTTC	CASSATLTLWYEQYF
TRBV14	TRBD1	-	TRBJ1-2	TGTGCCAGCAGCTCCCACGGGACAGACTGGGGCTACACCTTC	CASSSHGTDWGYTF
TRBV27	TRBD2	-	TRBJ2-3	TGTGCCAGCAGTTTTGCGGGGGTCACAGATACGCAGTATTTT	CASSFAGVTDTQYF
TRBV6-4	-	-	TRBJ1-2	TGTGCCAGCCAGGACTCGTCGCACTCTAACTATGGCTACACCTTC	CASQDSSHSNYGYTF